This note documents a single T cell receptor (beta chain) sequence. The antigen is unknown. Assay: immunoSEQ multiplex PCR; the TCRdb copy retains only in-frame clones and omits some. The sample holds roughly 60,000 clones; approximately 90% are singletons and the top ten take roughly an eighth. The study sampled blood at baseline, cycle 4 day 1, and cycle 7 day 1. The data were obtained in a study of OX40 agonist ivuxolimab in advanced cancers. Looking at the study overall: Cancers in dose escalation were hepatocellular, melanoma, renal cell and head and neck. Averaging roughly 60 years in age, with a range of roughly 23 to 85, the cohort was about 83% male. Notes on the study in general: Normalized T-cell clonal expansion was also low in a subset of nonresponders.

Germline lookup yields CDR1 SGDLS and CDR2 YYNGEE. Trimming removed 1 base from V and 0 bases from J; junction bases left unmatched: 1. This CDR3 is built from 15 residues. This sequence joins TRBV9 and TRBJ2-1; 7 nucleotides match TRBD2. The sample in question was CD4+ or CD8+ T cells sorted from blood, obtained in a trial of the OX40 agonist ivuxolimab. The origin of this receptor is an adult with an advanced solid tumor such as melanoma, head and neck, liver or kidney cancer. CDR3 DNA: TGTGCCAGCAGCGTAAGCGGGGACTCCTACAATGAGCAGTTCTTC. Its protein is CASSVSGDSYNEQFF.